This T cell receptor beta chain was identified in a study of blood T cells in healthy people across ages. This CDR3 contains 15 residues. J was trimmed by 7 bases and V by 6 bases; bases with no gene match: 7. Germline CDR1 and CDR2: SNHLY and FYNNEI. Primed by a sample-barcoded 5' primer and a J-beta primer mix, a second PCR proceeded for roughly 7 to 11 cycles. Every cDNA molecule carried a tag from a template-switch adaptor bearing 12 random nucleotides. Each CDR3 protein is one row after TCRdb ran MiXCR on the 5' RACE reads. Altogether 780,000 or so distinct CDR3 sequences are present, 20% to 25% being singletons, with the ten largest covering approximately 4%. These data were also reused for a study on T cells of mothers and their children.

The TCR originated in a boy younger than 18 in good health. The gene calls are TRBV2 and TRBJ1-6; 9 bases fit TRBD1. Sequencing was carried out using blood. CDR3 coding DNA: TGTGCCAGCAGCCGGGACAGGGTGTTAAATTCACCCCTCCACTTT. This translates into CASSRDRVLNSPLHF. Drawing the rest from reference TRBV2 and TRBJ1-6, the complete variable domain is EPEVTQTPSHQVTQMGQEVILRCVPISNHLYFYWYRQILGQKVEFLVSFYNNEISEKSEIFDDQFSVERPDGSNFTLKIRSTKLEDSAMYFCASSRDRVLNSPLHFGNGTRLTVT.